Below, 8 T cell receptor beta chains from the same sample are listed, as sequenced in a study of T cells after yellow fever vaccination. TCRdb recomputed calls from the 5' RACE reads with MiXCR, one row per CDR3 protein. Of approximately 150,000 distinct CDR3 sequences detected, around 7.7% appear once; the ten largest clones hold approximately 0.78%. The sample in question was CD4+ T cells sorted from PBMCs, obtained 5 days after the yellow fever booster vaccination. The receptor source for this set is a man aged 25 to 40 who received the YFV17D yellow fever vaccine.

This clonotype occurred many times. The chain employs TRBV7-2 and TRBJ2-7; perhaps D is TRBD1 or TRBD2 (8 bases each). CDR3 size: 17 residues. V was clipped by 5 bases and J by 2 bases, with 22 bases between them. Germline CDR1 and CDR2: SGHTA and FQGNSA. The DNA of the CDR3 is TGTGCCAGCAGCCTTTACGGGGGGGACAGGTGGACCTACGAGCAGTACTTC. Translating gives CASSLYGGDRWTYEQYF.

In its sample, this clonotype was seen many times. The V and J genes are TRBV4-3 and TRBJ2-3; D could derive from TRBD1 or TRBD2 (6 bases each). The germline V and J ends were trimmed by 3 bases and 3 bases, with 13 bases remaining between them. Germline assignment: CDR1 LGHNA and CDR2 YSLEER. The CDR3 has 15 residues. This chain's CDR3 is CASSQGAGGTDTQYF. DNA of the CDR3: TGCGCCAGCAGCCAGGGGGCTGGGGGGACAGATACGCAGTATTTT.

This clonotype was recorded at least ten times. The rearrangement joins TRBV27 to TRBJ2-7; tentative D call: TRBD1 (8 bases). With 4 bases removed from V and 5 bases from J, the gap between germline ends came to 24 bases. CDR1 MNHEY and CDR2 SMNVEV come from the germline V gene (reference sequence). This CDR3 spans 17 amino acids. CDR3 region: CASSSGRGGTGSNEQYF. The CDR3 DNA reads TGTGCCAGCAGTTCGGGGAGGGGGGGGACAGGTAGCAACGAGCAGTACTTC.

This clonotype was seen repeatedly, ten times or more. The chain is built from TRBV7-9 and TRBJ2-5; 7 nucleotides agree with TRBD2. The CDR3 sequence is 15 residues long. Per the germline V gene, CDR1 is SEHNR and CDR2 is FQNEAQ (reference sequence). The V gene end was trimmed by 1 base and the J gene end by 4 bases; junction bases not matched to a gene: 6. Here the CDR3 reads CASSLDGRRVETQYF. The CDR3 DNA reads as TGTGCCAGCAGCTTAGACGGGAGGAGGGTAGAGACCCAGTACTTC.

This clonotype showed up just a few times. The chain is built from TRBV5-4 and TRBJ2-3; 10 nucleotides align to TRBD2. The V and J ends lost 1 base and 5 bases, in that order; junction bases with no gene match: 4. Germline assignment: CDR1 SGHNT and CDR2 YYREEE (reference sequence). The CDR3 covers 15 residues. The CDR3 spells CASSLKAGGEDTQYF. CDR3 DNA sequence: TGTGCCAGCAGCTTGAAAGCGGGAGGGGAAGATACGCAGTATTTT.

This clonotype was found many times. The chain uses TRBV10-2 and TRBJ1-4; D uncertain. The germline V gene has CDR1 WSHSY and CDR2 SAAADI. This CDR3 contains 14 residues. Trimming left V 4 bases short and J 0 bases short, with 6 bases between. The CDR3 sequence is CASSGGSTNEKLFF. The CDR3 nucleotides are TGCGCCAGCAGTGGGGGTTCAACTAATGAAAAACTGTTTTTT.

This clonotype was counted at least ten times. V and J are TRBV21-1 and TRBJ1-2. TRBV21-1 is a listed pseudogene. The CDR3 length is 10 residues. This CDR3 is CATLSLGYTF. The CDR3, as DNA: TGTGCCACCCTCTCTTTAGGCTACACCTTC.

This clonotype has a count of ten or more. CDR3 coding DNA: TGCGCCAGCAGCCCTATCCTAGCGGGAGGTCGCGGTGAGCAGTTCTTC. This gives the protein CASSPILAGGRGEQFF. The J gene is TRBJ2-1, the V gene TRBV5-1, with 11 bases aligning to TRBD2. Trimming at V came to 4 bases and at J to 9 bases, leaving 12 bases not matched to a gene. The germline gives CDR1 SGHRS, CDR2 YFSETQ. This CDR3 region has 16 residues.